This T cell receptor (beta chain) was identified during a study of early T cells in non-severe SARS-CoV-2 infection. In the study overall: Alpha and beta chains were unpaired, from unsorted whole-blood bulk RNA. Study-level points and caveats: VDJdb matching skewed toward anti-spike CD8 responses, missing private and CD4 specificities.

This clonotype showed up just a few times. Its antigen is currently unknown. Individual cDNA molecules received unique molecular identifiers during library preparation. TCRdb analysed the 5' RACE reads with MiXCR anew, one entry per CDR3 protein. Counted here are tens of thousands of distinct CDR3 sequences, around 4.3% occurring once; the ten biggest clones make up 5.5% to 6.5%. The J segment lost 1 base and the V segment lost 4 bases, leaving 5 bases of the junction unmatched. Germline V lookup: CDR1 LGHDT, CDR2 YNNKEL (reference sequence). The CDR3 contains 16 residues. The sample taken for sequencing was whole blood. This chain joins TRBV3-1 and TRBJ2-1; 9 bases match TRBD1. This receptor was taken from an adult who was a healthcare worker with PCR-confirmed SARS-CoV-2 infection or an uninfected control (not recorded which). CDR3 in amino acids: CASSPRQGESYNEQFF. The CDR3 DNA reads TGTGCCAGCAGCCCCCGACAGGGGGAATCCTACAATGAGCAGTTCTTC.